This passage covers 26 T cell receptor beta chains from one sample sequenced in a study of T-cell reconstitution after alpha-beta-depleted transplantation in children. Library preparation (for TCRbeta) was performed with unique molecular identifiers. TCRdb recomputed calls from the PCR reads with MiXCR, one row per CDR3 protein. Of about 420,000 distinct CDR3 sequences listed, roughly 15% are singletons. The sequences come from PBMCs, mostly from graft donor cells, collected 360 days after TCRalphabeta/CD19-depleted stem cell transplant. The receptors were sampled from a boy in the first two years of life who had a stem cell transplant for Wiskott-Aldrich syndrome, so the T cells may come from the graft donor.

In its sample, this clonotype was seen a few times. The CDR3 region has the DNA TGCAGCGTCTTGACAGGGGTAGAGACCCAGTACTTC. Its protein product is CSVLTGVETQYF. The gene calls are TRBV29-1 and TRBJ2-5, with 8 nucleotides matching TRBD1. J lost 4 bases, V lost 6 bases, and 4 bases had no gene match. Germline values: CDR1 SQVTM, CDR2 ANQGSEA. The CDR3 loop spans 12 amino acids. The whole variable domain, remainder taken from reference TRBV29-1 and TRBJ2-5, is SAVISQKPSRDICQRGTSLTIQCQVDSQVTMMFWYRQQPGQSLTLIATANQGSEATYESGFVIDKFPISRPNLTFSTLTVSNMSPEDSSIYLCSVLTGVETQYFGPGTRLLVL.

This clonotype was seen a few times. The chain is built from TRBV4-1 and TRBJ2-7, with 9 bases fitting TRBD1. CDR1 is MGHRA and CDR2 is YSYEKL in the germline V gene. Trimming removed 0 bases from V and 7 bases from J; junction bases left unmatched: 7. This CDR3 comprises 15 residues. The CDR3 sequence: CASSQERTGVEEQYF. The DNA for the CDR3 is TGCGCCAGCAGCCAAGAGCGGACAGGGGTCGAAGAGCAGTACTTC.

This clonotype has only a few counts. CDR3 in amino acids: CASSMTSGGAGEQFF. For the CDR3, the DNA is TGCGCCAGCAGCATGACTAGCGGGGGGGCCGGTGAGCAGTTCTTC. This chain uses TRBV5-1 with TRBJ2-1; 14 bases match TRBD2. V lost 4 bases and J lost 9; bases outside the gene matches: 6. The CDR3 is 15 amino acids. Germline CDR1 is SGHRS and CDR2 is YFSETQ.

V is TRBV28 and J is TRBJ2-5; D may be TRBD1 or TRBD2 (5 bases each). CDR1 and CDR2 from the germline V gene are MDHEN and SYDVKM. This CDR3 region has 15 residues. V gave up 7 bases and J gave up 2 bases, with 17 bases separating them. The CDR3 DNA follows: TGTGCCAGCAACCGTCCTTGGGGGAGACAAGAGACCCAGTACTTC. Translating it yields CASNRPWGRQETQYF.

A few counts support this clonotype. The gene calls are TRBV6-6 and TRBJ2-1, with D unresolved. The CDR3 covers 12 residues. With 2 bases removed from V and 6 bases from J, the gap between germline ends came to 5 bases. The germline gives CDR1 MNHNY, CDR2 SVGAGI (reference sequence). The CDR3 spells CASSYPSNEQFF. DNA of the CDR3: TGTGCCAGCAGTTACCCCTCCAATGAGCAGTTCTTC.

The chain uses TRBV12-3 or TRBV12-4 and TRBJ2-7; D not resolved. The CDR3 consists of 13 residues. The V and J ends lost 6 bases and 3 bases respectively, with 12 bases between them. The CDR3 region has the DNA TGTGCCAGCAGCCTACTACTGATCTACGAGCAGTACTTC. Translated, it gives CASSLLLIYEQYF.

This clonotype was counted between two and nine times. The chain couples TRBV4-3 to TRBJ1-1; no reliable D call. V lost 0 bases to trimming and J lost 1 base, with 9 bases between them. The CDR3 is made up of 15 amino acids. The germline V gene encodes CDR1 LGHNA and CDR2 YSLEER. The CDR3 here is CASSQDAHRNTEAFF. The CDR3 DNA sequence: TGCGCCAGCAGCCAAGATGCCCATCGGAACACTGAAGCTTTCTTT.

This clonotype was seen ten or more times. The chain links TRBV18 to TRBJ2-5; unclear D gene. CDR3 size: 12 residues. V gave up 3 bases and J gave up 5 bases, with 7 bases separating them. The V gene's germline CDR1 is KGHSH and CDR2 LQKENI. As DNA, the CDR3 is TGTGCCAGCTCACCCCTAGGGGAGACCCAGTACTTC. Encoded protein: CASSPLGETQYF.

This clonotype turned up a few times. The chain combines TRBV20-1 with TRBJ2-5, with D tentatively TRBD2 (6 bases). The CDR3 has 13 amino acids. V lost 0 bases and J lost 1, with 6 bases in between. Germline values: CDR1 DFQATT, CDR2 SNEGSKA (reference sequence). The CDR3 reads CSARDGGQETQYF. DNA for the CDR3: TGCAGTGCTAGAGACGGGGGCCAAGAGACCCAGTACTTC.

This clonotype was observed a handful of times. The gene calls are TRBV20-1 and TRBJ2-7; 7 nucleotides match TRBD1. Per germline, CDR1 DFQATT and CDR2 SNEGSKA (reference sequence). J gave up 2 bases and V 1 base, and 8 bases lay outside the gene matches. The CDR3 contains 15 residues. CDR3 bases: TGCAGTGCTAGAGGATGGGGACAGTCCACCTACGAGCAGTACTTC. The encoded protein is CSARGWGQSTYEQYF.

This clonotype was seen a few times. The chain is built from TRBV6-2 or TRBV6-3 and TRBJ2-1; 8 bases align to TRBD1. The CDR3 runs 15 residues. V lost 6 bases, J lost 5 bases, and 9 bases stayed unmatched. CDR1 and CDR2 from the germline V gene are MNHEY and SVGEGT. The chain's CDR3 is CASSRRQGFNNEQFF. CDR3 coding DNA: TGTGCCAGCAGCCGACGACAGGGGTTCAACAATGAGCAGTTCTTC.

The chain is built from TRBV6-1 and TRBJ2-7; possibly TRBD1 or TRBD2 for D (5 bases each). Germline-derived CDR1 and CDR2 are MNHNS and SASEGT. The CDR3 extends over 14 amino acids. V lost 6 bases to trimming and J lost 2 bases, with 14 bases between them. The CDR3 loop reads CASRATGTTYEQYF. CDR3 in DNA: TGTGCCAGCAGAGCGACCGGGACCACCTACGAGCAGTACTTC.

Only a few counts were recorded for this clonotype. The gene calls are TRBV7-2 and TRBJ2-7, with D uncertain. V gave up 4 bases and J gave up 0 bases, with 10 bases separating them. This CDR3 contains 14 residues. Germline lookup yields CDR1 SGHTA and CDR2 FQGNSA. The CDR3 sequence is CASSSETHSYEQYF. The CDR3 region has the DNA TGTGCCAGCAGCTCAGAGACACACTCCTACGAGCAGTACTTC.

This clonotype was found a few times. CDR3: CSARTRGLYNEQFF. Written as DNA, the CDR3 is TGCAGTGCTAGGACTAGGGGACTTTACAATGAGCAGTTCTTC. This sequence joins TRBV20-1 and TRBJ2-1; D may be TRBD2 (6 bases). CDR1 and CDR2 (germline): DFQATT, SNEGSKA (reference sequence). The CDR3 contains 14 residues. V lost 3 bases to trimming and J lost 4 bases, with 13 bases between them.

This chain connects TRBV5-1 to TRBJ2-1; TRBD1 agrees at 9 bases. Germline-derived CDR1 and CDR2 are SGHRS and YFSETQ. After removal of 5 bases from V and 7 bases from J, the junction contained 16 bases not matched to a gene. The CDR3 length is 17 residues. The CDR3: CASSEFPGQGIMNEQFF. The CDR3 nucleotides read TGCGCCAGCAGTGAATTCCCGGGACAGGGTATCATGAATGAGCAGTTCTTC. The full variable domain, rest sourced from reference TRBV5-1 and TRBJ2-1, is KAGVTQTPRYLIKTRGQQVTLSCSPISGHRSVSWYQQTPGQGLQFLFEYFSETQRNKGNFPGRFSGRQFSNSRSEMNVSTLELGDSALYLCASSEFPGQGIMNEQFFGPGTRLTVL.

The genes are TRBV29-1 and TRBJ2-7; no reliable D call. This CDR3 is 12 amino acids long. Looked up from germline, CDR1 is SQVTM and CDR2 is ANQGSEA. V was shortened by 6 bases and J by 3 bases, with 12 bases between the two germline ends. DNA for the CDR3: TGCAGCGTGGCGACGGATCTCTACGAGCAGTACTTC. Translated: CSVATDLYEQYF.

V is TRBV9 and J is TRBJ2-1; no reliable D call. There are 17 residues in the CDR3. Germline values: CDR1 SGDLS, CDR2 YYNGEE. Trimming removed 2 bases at V and 0 bases at J, with 15 bases between. The CDR3 sequence: CASSVGLSASSYNEQFF. CDR3 coding DNA: TGTGCCAGCAGCGTGGGCTTGTCCGCCAGCTCCTACAATGAGCAGTTCTTC.

This chain joins TRBV4-3 and TRBJ2-1, with TRBD2 matching over 7 bases. Germline V lookup: CDR1 LGHNA, CDR2 YSLEER. This CDR3 is built from 16 residues. Trimming removed 1 base from V and 3 bases from J; junction bases left unmatched: 6. The CDR3 coding sequence is TGCGCCAGCAGCCAAGGGAGGCGGGAGTACTACAATGAGCAGTTCTTC. Its translation is CASSQGRREYYNEQFF.

The chain employs TRBV10-3 and TRBJ1-1; unclear D gene. This CDR3 spans 14 amino acids. The germline V and J ends were trimmed by 4 bases and 4 bases, with 13 bases remaining between them. In germline, CDR1 is ENHRY, CDR2 SYGVKD. This chain's CDR3 is CAISVDDGRTEAFF. CDR3 nucleotides: TGTGCCATCAGTGTAGATGACGGCCGCACTGAAGCTTTCTTT.

This clonotype was counted between two and nine times. V is TRBV24-1 and J is TRBJ1-4; weak D call: TRBD1 (6 bases). V dropped 3 bases and J dropped 7 bases, with 11 bases sitting between them. The CDR3 is made up of 14 amino acids. Germline CDR1 KGHDR, CDR2 SFDVKD. CDR3 DNA sequence: TGTGCCACCAGTGATCTCGGGACACCTGAAAAACTGTTTTTT. Translated: CATSDLGTPEKLFF.

The chain combines TRBV10-3 with TRBJ2-3; possibly TRBD2 for D (6 bases). Trimming removed 3 bases from V and 6 bases from J, with 13 bases in between. Germline-derived CDR1 and CDR2 are ENHRY and SYGVKD. The CDR3 loop spans 14 amino acids. CDR3 DNA: TGTGCCATCAGTGAAGGGCTAGCGTGGGATACGCAGTATTTT. It specifies CAISEGLAWDTQYF.

The chain links TRBV29-1 to TRBJ2-1, with 14 bases fitting TRBD2. From germline, CDR1 is SQVTM and CDR2 ANQGSEA. CDR3 length equals 16 residues. With V trimmed by 4 bases and J by 6 bases, 8 bases remained unmatched. This chain's CDR3 is CSVARLAGGHGNEQFF. CDR3 DNA: TGCAGCGTTGCGAGACTAGCGGGGGGGCACGGCAATGAGCAGTTCTTC.

The chain uses TRBV12-3 or TRBV12-4 and TRBJ2-3; the D is unclear. Trimming took off 5 bases at V and 6 bases at J, with 12 bases between the two ends. The CDR3 runs 13 residues. For the CDR3, the DNA is TGTGCCAGCAGTCCAGACGTAGGGGATACGCAGTATTTT. It yields the protein CASSPDVGDTQYF.

For this clonotype: No conserved phenylalanine or tryptophan is present at the end of the CDR3, so a read error is the likely explanation. The genes are TRBV15 and TRBJ2-3; D remains unclear. This CDR3 has 12 residues. Germline values: CDR1 LNHNV, CDR2 YYDKDF (reference sequence). Trimming shortened V by 4 bases and J by 0 bases, and 2 bases separated the two germline ends. CDR3 protein: CATSISTDTQYS. The CDR3 region has the DNA TGTGCCACCAGCATAAGCACAGATACGCAGTATTCT.

The chain has TRBV18 and TRBJ2-5, with D perhaps assigned TRBD1 or TRBD2 (5 bases each). Germline CDR1 is KGHSH and CDR2 is LQKENI. V was trimmed by 3 bases and J by 2 bases, leaving 7 bases between them. The CDR3 extends over 13 amino acids. CDR3 DNA sequence: TGTGCCAGCTCACCGGGACGTCAAGAGACCCAGTACTTC. Translation gives CASSPGRQETQYF.

This clonotype was detected many times. This chain connects TRBV4-3 to TRBJ2-3, with no clear D. The germline gives CDR1 LGHNA, CDR2 YSLEER. The length of the CDR3 is 14 residues. Trimming removed 0 bases from V and 3 bases from J, with 7 bases in between. The CDR3 DNA reads as TGCGCCAGCAGCCAAGATACGGTTACAGATACGCAGTATTTT. Encoded protein: CASSQDTVTDTQYF.